This TCR beta chain was identified in a study of blood T cell repertoires in COVID-19. TCRdb's copy holds only in-frame clones and misses some; the assay was immunoSEQ multiplex PCR. The profile shows 270,000 or so clones, roughly 89% of them singletons. Per germline, CDR1 SNHLY and CDR2 FYNNEI. The CDR3 runs to 14 residues. V lost 6 bases and J lost 4, with 12 bases in between. This receptor was taken from a woman aged 35 to 49 who had recovered from COVID-19. The chain is built from TRBV2 and TRBJ1-4; tentatively, D is TRBD1 (6 bases). The specimen was peripheral blood. CDR3 nucleotides: TGTGCCAGCAGCCCCGGGACACTTAATGAAAAACTGTTTTTT. Its translation: CASSPGTLNEKLFF. Full variable domain (outside the CDR3, taken from reference TRBV2 and TRBJ1-4): EPEVTQTPSHQVTQMGQEVILRCVPISNHLYFYWYRQILGQKVEFLVSFYNNEISEKSEIFDDQFSVERPDGSNFTLKIRSTKLEDSAMYFCASSPGTLNEKLFFGSGTQLSVL.